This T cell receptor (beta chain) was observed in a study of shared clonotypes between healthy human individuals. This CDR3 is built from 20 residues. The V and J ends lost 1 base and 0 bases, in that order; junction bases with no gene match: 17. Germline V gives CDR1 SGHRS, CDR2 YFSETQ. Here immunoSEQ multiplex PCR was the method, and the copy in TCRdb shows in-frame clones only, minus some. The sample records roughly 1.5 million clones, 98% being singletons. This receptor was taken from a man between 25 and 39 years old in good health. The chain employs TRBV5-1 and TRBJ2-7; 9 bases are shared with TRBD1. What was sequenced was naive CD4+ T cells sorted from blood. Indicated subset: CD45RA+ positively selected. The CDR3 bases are TGCGCCAGCAGCTTGCCGGCGGAAGGACAGGGGCGCCATTACTCCTACGAGCAGTACTTC. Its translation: CASSLPAEGQGRHYSYEQYF.